The 5 T cell receptor beta chains below come from one sample, sequenced in a study of cytomegalovirus exposure and HLA in healthy donors. Use of 60 Vbeta and 13 Jbeta primers characterized the PCR. Generated by immunoSEQ multiplex PCR, the TCRdb table keeps only in-frame clones and is missing some. The table lists roughly 84,000 clones, around 85% of them singletons, with roughly 13% in the top ten. The sample was PBMCs. Receptor source: a human donor in good health.

This clone was counted between two and nine times. This chain links TRBV2 with TRBJ1-1, with TRBD1 identical over 8 bases. CDR1 and CDR2 (germline): SNHLY, FYNNEI. J was trimmed by 5 bases and V by 4 bases; bases with no gene match: 6. This CDR3 is 14 amino acids long. The CDR3 loop is CASSGQGIGTEAFF. The CDR3 DNA follows: TGTGCCAGCAGTGGACAGGGGATAGGAACTGAAGCTTTCTTT.

This clone has a handful of counts. This chain links TRBV7-6 with TRBJ2-2; D is possibly TRBD1 (6 bases). CDR1 is SGHVS and CDR2 is FNYEAQ in the germline V gene. V lost 10 bases, J lost 2 bases, and 17 bases lay in between. The CDR3 runs to 15 residues. The CDR3 DNA reads TGTGCCACGGCGAGGGGACAAGTTAACACCGGGGAGCTGTTTTTT. Protein product: CATARGQVNTGELFF.

The genes are TRBV5-1 and TRBJ2-7, with 7 bases matching TRBD2. The V gene end was trimmed by 4 bases and the J gene end by 5 bases; junction bases not matched to a gene: 24. The CDR3 has 19 amino acids. Germline-derived CDR1 and CDR2 are SGHRS and YFSETQ. The CDR3, as DNA: TGCGCCAGCAGCCCCTCCTCCCCCCTTGGGAGGGCGCAACCACACGAGCAGTACTTC. It encodes CASSPSSPLGRAQPHEQYF.

V usage is TRBV5-1 and J usage is TRBJ1-1; D may be TRBD1 (5 bases). The germline gives CDR1 SGHRS, CDR2 YFSETQ. This CDR3 has 14 residues. The V and J ends lost 4 bases and 0 bases respectively, with 10 bases between them. The CDR3 region has the DNA TGCGCCAGCAGCCCACGGGGGATGAACACTGAAGCTTTCTTT. Translating it yields CASSPRGMNTEAFF.

This chain joins TRBV21-1 and TRBJ1-5. TRBV21-1 corresponds to a pseudogene. The CDR3 loop spans 12 amino acids. The CDR3 DNA is TGTGCCAGCATCGGGGGGAATCAGCCCCAGCATTTT. This codes for CASIGGNQPQHF.